Detailed here is one T cell receptor (beta chain). Its antigen is unknown. It is unclear where the CDR3 begins or ends on the DNA, so no DNA is shown, and the CDR3 is as TCRdb lists it. PCR was performed using 60 Vbeta and 13 Jbeta primers. Generated by immunoSEQ multiplex PCR, the TCRdb table keeps only in-frame clones and is missing some. The top ten clones hold 9.5% to 15% of a sample with approximately 110,000 clones, 65% to 80% of them seen once. Per germline, CDR1 SGHNT and CDR2 YYREEE (reference sequence). The CDR3 contains 16 residues when both ends are counted. The data belong to a study of cytomegalovirus exposure and HLA in healthy donors. Across the study: From HLA-typed donors, an early data release held around 80 million unique TCRs. Points from the study as a whole: CMV serostatus was the only immune exposure information that was available. Rarity held for most TCR sequences, but there were some public TCRs that occurred in many donors.

This clonotype was sampled from a woman in her thirties or forties in good health and CMV-seropositive. V and J are TRBV5-4 and TRBJ2-7; the table assigns TRBD1, which was not confirmed against the DNA. The sequenced sample consisted of PBMCs. CDR3 sequence reads: CASTFGPGRGAYEQYF.